This TCR beta chain was sequenced during a study of blood T cell repertoires in COVID-19. Study background: The origin of the acute and convalescent COVID-19 samples was the United States, Italy and Spain.

TCRdb keeps only in-frame clones here, not all; method: immunoSEQ multiplex PCR. This table has under 150,000 clones, 84% appearing once. Sequenced material: PBMCs or T cells enriched from blood (not recorded which). The TCR sequence derives from a middle-aged man in a cohort exposed to, infected with or recovered from COVID-19 (not recorded which).

This CDR3 reads CASSLAGGTDTQYF. In DNA, the CDR3 is TGTGCCAGCAGCTTAGCTGGCGGGACAGATACGCAGTATTTT. The chain employs TRBV7-7 and TRBJ2-3; maybe TRBD2 (5 bases). V was cut by 0 bases and J by 3 bases, with 7 bases left in between. Germline CDR1 is SSHAT and CDR2 is FNYEAQ (reference sequence). CDR3 length equals 14 residues.